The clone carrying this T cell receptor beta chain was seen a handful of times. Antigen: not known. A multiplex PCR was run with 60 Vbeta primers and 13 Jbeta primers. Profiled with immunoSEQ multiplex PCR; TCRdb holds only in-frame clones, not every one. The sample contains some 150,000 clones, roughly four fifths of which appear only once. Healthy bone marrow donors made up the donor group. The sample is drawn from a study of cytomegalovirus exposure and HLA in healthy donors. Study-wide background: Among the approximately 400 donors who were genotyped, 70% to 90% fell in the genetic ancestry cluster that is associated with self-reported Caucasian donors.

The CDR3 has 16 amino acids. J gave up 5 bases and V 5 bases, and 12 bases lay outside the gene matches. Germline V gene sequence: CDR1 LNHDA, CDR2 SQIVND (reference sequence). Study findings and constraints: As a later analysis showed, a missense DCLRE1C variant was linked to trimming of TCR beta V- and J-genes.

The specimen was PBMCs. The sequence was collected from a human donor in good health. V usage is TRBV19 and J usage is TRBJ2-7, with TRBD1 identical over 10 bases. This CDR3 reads CASSLNPGQGWHEQYF. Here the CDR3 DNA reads TGTGCCAGTAGTTTAAATCCGGGACAGGGGTGGCACGAGCAGTACTTC.